This T cell receptor beta chain comes out of a study of early T cells in non-severe SARS-CoV-2 infection. Across the study: Sequencing of unsorted whole blood was done on bulk RNA, leaving chains unpaired. Notes on the study in general: There was a bias toward anti-spike CD8 responses in VDJdb matching, which missed private and CD4 specificities.

This clonotype was picked up many times. What it binds is not known. Attached unique molecular identifiers marked individual cDNA molecules. TCRdb recomputed calls from the 5' RACE reads with MiXCR, one row per CDR3 protein. The data contain about 40,000 distinct CDR3 sequences, approximately 5.9% of them seen just once; the ten biggest clones take up roughly 6.2%. Germline-derived CDR1 and CDR2 are GTSNPN and SVGIG (reference sequence). The length of the CDR3 is 12 residues. Trimming took 6 bases from V and 4 from J, leaving 13 bases between them. This receptor was taken from an adult who was a healthcare worker with PCR-confirmed SARS-CoV-2 infection or an uninfected control (not recorded which). The genes are TRBV30 and TRBJ2-7, with D possibly matching TRBD1 (6 bases). The specimen comprised whole blood, sampled at baseline. CDR3 in DNA: TGTGCCTGTTTGGGGCAGGGGTACGAGCAGTACTTC. Its protein product is CACLGQGYEQYF.